This T cell receptor beta chain was recovered during a study of blood T cell repertoires in COVID-19. Recovered status in Cohort 3 required two negative PCRs, clearance, or symptom resolution. V gave up 3 bases and J gave up 5 bases; unmatched junction bases: 6. Germline CDR1 reads LGHDT; CDR2 reads YNNKEL (reference sequence). The CDR3 contains 16 residues. The data were produced by immunoSEQ multiplex PCR, yet TCRdb's version contains in-frame clones alone and is incomplete. The sample records approximately 270,000 clones, roughly 91% being singletons. This clone was observed a single time. Sample: PBMCs or T cells enriched from blood (not recorded which). The clonotype comes from a woman between 55 and 75 years old who had recovered from COVID-19. The V gene is TRBV3-1 (or the pseudogene TRBV3-2), the J gene TRBJ2-5; 13 nucleotides match TRBD2. The CDR3 DNA reads TGTGCCAGCAGCCATGAAGGACTAGCGGGAGAGGAGACCCAGTACTTC. Translated: CASSHEGLAGEETQYF.